The 32 T cell receptor beta chains given below trace back to one sample, sequenced in a study of beta chain features in type 1 diabetes. Findings and caveats of the study: Among patients with Type 1 diabetes, TCRB CDR3s were moderately but significantly shorter in every one of the four CD4+ subsets.

These receptors' antigens are unknown. The entirety of the isolated RNA underwent reverse transcription, so expressed TCRB transcripts were sequenced. Produced via immunoSEQ multiplex PCR; TCRdb's table is partial and in-frame only. In the table there are some 200,000 clones, 15% to 20% of which are singletons. Sequencing used naive CD4+ T cells from blood. The receptors come from a man younger than 45 with type 1 diabetes.

This clone turned up a few times. At one of its ends the junction is not consistent with the germline gene, which may arise from a read error. The chain employs TRBV7-9 and TRBJ2-3; weak D call: TRBD1 (6 bases). The CDR3 consists of 12 residues. CDR1 and CDR2 from the germline V gene are SEHNR and FQNEAQ (reference sequence). Here the CDR3 reads CASSLERRQALF. The DNA for the CDR3 is TGTGCCAGCAGCTTGGAGAGACGACAGGCCCTTTTT. The full variable domain, rest sourced from reference TRBV7-9 and TRBJ2-3, is DTGVSQNPRHKITKRGQNVTFRCDPISEHNRLYWYRQTLGQGPEFLTYFQNEAQLEKSRLLSDRFSAERPKGSFSTLEIQRTEQGDSAMYLCASSLERRQALFGPGTRLTVL.

The chain recombines TRBV5-1 with TRBJ2-7, with D perhaps matching TRBD1 or TRBD2 (5 bases each). CDR1 and CDR2 from the germline V gene are SGHRS and YFSETQ. The CDR3 runs 14 residues. Trimming cost V 0 bases and J 5 bases, with 12 bases left between them. CDR3 loop: CASSLVGTEDEQYF. CDR3 nucleotides: TGCGCCAGCAGCTTGGTCGGGACCGAGGACGAGCAGTACTTC. Using reference TRBV5-1 and TRBJ2-7 for the parts outside the CDR3, the full variable domain is KAGVTQTPRYLIKTRGQQVTLSCSPISGHRSVSWYQQTPGQGLQFLFEYFSETQRNKGNFPGRFSGRQFSNSRSEMNVSTLELGDSALYLCASSLVGTEDEQYFGPGTRLTVT.

This clone was picked up a small number of times. The J gene is TRBJ1-1, the V gene TRBV7-9, with D uncertain. V lost 2 bases, J lost 0 bases, and 1 base lay in between. The germline gives CDR1 SEHNR, CDR2 FQNEAQ (reference sequence). The CDR3 totals 12 residues. CDR3 residues: CASSLLNTEAFF. The CDR3 DNA reads as TGTGCCAGCAGCTTATTGAACACTGAAGCTTTCTTT.

The V and J genes are TRBV29-1 and TRBJ1-1; no clear D. CDR3 length equals 13 residues. Germline CDR1 and CDR2: SQVTM and ANQGSEA. V shed 6 bases and J shed 1 base, with 12 bases lying between them. As DNA, the CDR3 is TGCAGCGTACAGAGGACGGGGAACACTGAAGCTTTCTTT. Amino acid sequence: CSVQRTGNTEAFF.

The J gene is TRBJ1-1, the V gene TRBV7-2, with D hard to call. The CDR3 covers 13 residues. The germline V and J ends were trimmed by 2 bases and 1 base, with 5 bases remaining between them. The germline CDR1 and CDR2 sequences are SGHTA and FQGNSA. The DNA of the CDR3 is TGTGCCAGCAGCTTATCAGGGAACACTGAAGCTTTCTTT. It translates to CASSLSGNTEAFF.

Concerning this clone: The germline gene is not matched at one end of the junction; a read error may be the cause. V is TRBV7-2 and J is TRBJ1-4; no reliable D call. The CDR3 sequence is 14 residues long. CDR1 SGHTA and CDR2 FQGNSA come from the germline V gene. CDR3 coding DNA: TGTGCCAGCAGTTTAGCCGGCTTGAATGAAAAACTGTTTTTT. It encodes CASSLAGLNEKLFF.

The V and J genes are TRBV2 and TRBJ2-1; D call uncertain. This CDR3 spans 10 amino acids. CDR1 is SNHLY and CDR2 is FYNNEI in the germline V gene. Trimming cost V 7 bases and J 7 bases, with 5 bases left between them. The chain's CDR3 is CASMRNEQFF. As DNA, the CDR3 is TGTGCCAGCATGAGGAATGAGCAGTTCTTC.

This clone was observed a few times. J is TRBJ1-2 and V is TRBV10-3; perhaps TRBD1 as D (5 bases). Trimming removed 0 bases from V and 8 bases from J, with 10 bases in between. This CDR3 comprises 13 residues. The V gene's germline CDR1 is ENHRY and CDR2 SYGVKD. This chain's CDR3 is CAISESRVRGYTF. CDR3 DNA sequence: TGTGCCATCAGTGAGTCCAGGGTCAGGGGCTACACCTTC.

This sequence joins TRBV10-3 and TRBJ2-7; no clear D gene. CDR3 length: 10 amino acids. Germline V gene sequence: CDR1 ENHRY, CDR2 SYGVKD. V was trimmed by 4 bases and J by 3 bases, leaving 1 base between them. CDR3 loop: CAISGYEQYF. The CDR3 nucleotides read TGTGCCATCAGTGGCTACGAGCAGTACTTC.

The rearrangement joins TRBV29-1 to TRBJ1-1, with D unresolved. The CDR3 extends over 13 amino acids. Germline CDR1 is SQVTM and CDR2 is ANQGSEA. V shed 4 bases and J shed 2 bases, with 11 bases lying between them. This CDR3 reads CSVGASDNTEAFF. In DNA form, the CDR3 reads TGCAGCGTTGGGGCGTCGGATAACACTGAAGCTTTCTTT.

Concerning this clone itself: One end of the junction fails to match germline, which may point to a read error. The CDR3 region has the DNA TGTGCCAGCAGTGCCATCCTACAGGGTGAGCGGTTCTTC. Protein sequence: CASSAILQGERFF. The J gene is TRBJ2-1, the V gene TRBV28; possible D gene TRBD1, 6 bases. This CDR3 has 13 amino acids. From germline, CDR1 is MDHEN and CDR2 SYDVKM.

This clone was detected a few times. The rearrangement links TRBV30 to TRBJ1-2; perhaps TRBD1 as D (5 bases). The germline V and J ends were trimmed by 5 bases and 5 bases, with 15 bases remaining between them. The CDR3 length is 13 residues. CDR1 and CDR2 from the germline V gene are GTSNPN and SVGIG (reference sequence). CDR3 sequence reads: CAWQTFRAYGYTF. For the CDR3, the DNA is TGTGCCTGGCAGACTTTCAGGGCATATGGCTACACCTTC.

This clone was seen only a few times. V is TRBV2 and J is TRBJ2-1; 8 nucleotides line up with TRBD2. The length of the CDR3 is 13 residues. Germline CDR1 reads SNHLY; CDR2 reads FYNNEI. The ends lost 8 bases at V and 7 bases at J; junction bases unmatched: 7. CDR3 residues: CASSGLGVNEQFF. Here the CDR3 DNA reads TGTGCCAGCTCGGGACTAGGTGTTAATGAGCAGTTCTTC.

The V gene is TRBV4-2, the J gene TRBJ2-4; possible D gene TRBD2, 6 bases. CDR1 is LGHNA, CDR2 YNFKEQ, per germline. This CDR3 spans 18 amino acids. V lost 1 base, J lost 0 bases, and 16 bases lay in between. The CDR3 region has the DNA TGTGCCAGCAGCCAAGTCCATAGCGGAGGACTAGCCAAAAACATTCAGTACTTC. As protein: CASSQVHSGGLAKNIQYF.

This clone was seen more than once but under ten times. The rearrangement joins TRBV7-9 to TRBJ2-1; TRBD2 might be the D (5 bases). CDR3 size: 13 residues. CDR1 SEHNR and CDR2 FQNEAQ come from the germline V gene (reference sequence). The ends were cut back, 7 bases at V and 5 bases at J, with 12 bases in the middle. The CDR3 is CASTSSGDNEQFF. DNA of the CDR3: TGTGCCAGCACGTCCAGCGGTGACAATGAGCAGTTCTTC.

The CDR3 DNA reads as TGTGCCAGCAGAGATCCCGGACGGGGTGCGAACGAGCAGTACTTC. It yields the protein CASRDPGRGANEQYF. V gene TRBV6-6 combines with J gene TRBJ2-7; TRBD2 might be the D (5 bases). Looked up from germline, CDR1 is MNHNY and CDR2 is SVGAGI (reference sequence). The CDR3 extends over 15 amino acids. V was pared by 6 bases and J by 5 bases, with 20 bases between.

The chain links TRBV5-6 to TRBJ1-4; D possibly corresponds to TRBD1 (5 bases). Trimming cost V 4 bases and J 4 bases, with 11 bases left between them. This CDR3 spans 14 amino acids. CDR1 and CDR2 (germline): SGHDT, YYEEEE. In nucleotides, the CDR3 is TGTGCCAGCAGCCGGGACGGAAGTAATGAAAAACTGTTTTTT. Protein sequence: CASSRDGSNEKLFF.

With regard to this clone: At the DNA level, this CDR3 is encoded by other sequences in the same sample as well. This rearrangement joins TRBV28 to TRBJ2-7; TRBD1 agrees at 7 bases. This CDR3 comprises 13 residues. Unmatched junction bases numbered 3, after V lost 6 bases and J lost 1 base. Germline CDR1 and CDR2: MDHEN and SYDVKM. The DNA of the CDR3 is TGTGCCAGCAGCTCGGGACAGTCCTACGAGCAGTACTTC. Translated: CASSSGQSYEQYF.

This clone was found a few times. The V and J genes are TRBV7-9 and TRBJ2-1; D is perhaps TRBD2 (6 bases). Looked up from germline, CDR1 is SEHNR and CDR2 is FQNEAQ (reference sequence). The CDR3 extends over 15 amino acids. The ends were cut back, 5 bases at V and 4 bases at J, with 15 bases in the middle. The CDR3 sequence: CASSGSGLGYNEQFF. In DNA, the CDR3 is TGTGCCAGCAGCGGTAGCGGTTTGGGATACAATGAGCAGTTCTTC.

J is TRBJ2-7 and V is TRBV10-3; D is unresolved. CDR3 size: 13 residues. V was shortened by 0 bases and J by 5 bases, with 8 bases between the two germline ends. Germline V lookup: CDR1 ENHRY, CDR2 SYGVKD. CDR3 bases: TGTGCCATCAGTGAGTCGAATGGGGACGAGCAGTACTTC. Translating it yields CAISESNGDEQYF.

This clone was found a few times. V and J are TRBV11-2 and TRBJ2-4; D might be TRBD1 (5 bases). V lost 3 bases and J 8 bases, leaving 20 bases between the germline ends. Germline CDR1 reads SGHAT; CDR2 reads FQNNGV. There are 16 residues in the CDR3. CDR3 coding DNA: TGTGCCAGCAGCTTGGGAAAGATGACGGACATCGACATTCAGTACTTC. Its protein is CASSLGKMTDIDIQYF.

The gene calls are TRBV29-1 and TRBJ2-4; TRBD1 is a possible D gene (7 bases). Germline V gene lookup returns CDR1 SQVTM and CDR2 ANQGSEA. V gave up 4 bases and J gave up 1 base, with 14 bases separating them. The CDR3 totals 15 residues. The CDR3 is CSVAGGTLAKNIQYF. The CDR3 DNA reads TGCAGCGTTGCAGGGGGGACGTTGGCCAAAAACATTCAGTACTTC. Complete variable domain (other parts from reference TRBV29-1 and TRBJ2-4): SAVISQKPSRDICQRGTSLTIQCQVDSQVTMMFWYRQQPGQSLTLIATANQGSEATYESGFVIDKFPISRPNLTFSTLTVSNMSPEDSSIYLCSVAGGTLAKNIQYFGAGTRLSVL.

This clone was picked up a small number of times. The chain uses TRBV6-5 and TRBJ2-6; D gene ambiguous. Germline V CDR1 and CDR2: MNHEY, SVGAGI. The CDR3 contains 13 residues. Trimming cost V 8 bases and J 1 base, with 6 bases left between them. The CDR3 region has the DNA TGTGCCAGCGGGCTTTCTGGGGCCAACGTCCTGACTTTC. Encoded protein: CASGLSGANVLTF.

This clone was picked up a small number of times. The genes are TRBV11-1 and TRBJ2-2; D unclear. Germline CDR1 SGHAT, CDR2 FQDESV (reference sequence). V lost 5 bases and J 0 bases, leaving 4 bases between the germline ends. The CDR3 totals 13 residues. Here the CDR3 DNA reads TGTGCCAGCAGCGTCGCGAACACCGGGGAGCTGTTTTTT. Amino acid sequence: CASSVANTGELFF.

V and J are TRBV7-9 and TRBJ1-4, with D perhaps TRBD1 (5 bases). CDR1 and CDR2 (germline): SEHNR, FQNEAQ (reference sequence). The CDR3 is made up of 14 amino acids. Trimming pared 6 bases from V and 10 bases from J, leaving 18 bases between. DNA of the CDR3: TGTGCCAGCAGTTCTGGGACTGCCTCGCGAAAACTGTTTTTT. Its translation is CASSSGTASRKLFF.

This clone has only a few counts. The chain links TRBV29-1 to TRBJ1-1; the D gene is possibly TRBD1 (5 bases). There are 14 residues in the CDR3. V shed 6 bases and J shed 11 bases, with 25 bases lying between them. The germline V gene encodes CDR1 SQVTM and CDR2 ANQGSEA. The CDR3 DNA follows: TGCAGCGTAGGGGACCCCGTGTGGAAGTTTAGGGCTTTCTTT. This sequence encodes CSVGDPVWKFRAFF. The full variable domain, in which reference TRBV29-1 and TRBJ1-1 provide the parts outside the CDR3, is SAVISQKPSRDICQRGTSLTIQCQVDSQVTMMFWYRQQPGQSLTLIATANQGSEATYESGFVIDKFPISRPNLTFSTLTVSNMSPEDSSIYLCSVGDPVWKFRAFFGQGTRLTVV.

This clone was detected only a few times. The chain combines TRBV30 with TRBJ2-7; D might be TRBD1 or TRBD2, each matching 5 bases. The CDR3 runs to 12 residues. V gave up 4 bases and J gave up 4 bases, with 11 bases separating them. Germline V gives CDR1 GTSNPN, CDR2 SVGIG (reference sequence). CDR3 residues: CAWTLGDYEQYF. CDR3 nucleotides: TGTGCCTGGACACTGGGGGATTACGAGCAGTACTTC.

The rearrangement links TRBV6-6 to TRBJ1-2; 9 nucleotides match TRBD1. The CDR3 has 16 amino acids. Germline loops: CDR1 MNHNY, CDR2 SVGAGI (reference sequence). V lost 5 bases to trimming and J lost 0 bases; unmatched junction nucleotides: 7. The CDR3 region has the DNA TGTGCCAGCAGTGGACAGGGGCGTCGGTCTAACTATGGCTACACCTTC. This translates into CASSGQGRRSNYGYTF.

V is TRBV28 and J is TRBJ2-5; no clear D. Trimming left V 2 bases short and J 0 bases short, with 10 bases between. This CDR3 is 15 amino acids long. CDR1 MDHEN and CDR2 SYDVKM come from the germline V gene. CDR3 in amino acids: CASSLQEMYQETQYF. CDR3 nucleotide sequence: TGTGCCAGCAGTTTACAGGAGATGTACCAAGAGACCCAGTACTTC.

The V call is TRBV13, the J call TRBJ1-1, with 7 bases aligning to TRBD1. The CDR3 runs 14 residues. V shed 6 bases, J shed 7 bases, and the junction held 11 bases outside the gene matches. Per the germline V gene, CDR1 is PRHDT and CDR2 is FYEKMQ (reference sequence). CDR3 protein: CASRYIQGVGEAFF. CDR3 nucleotide sequence: TGTGCCAGCAGATATATCCAGGGGGTCGGTGAAGCTTTCTTT.

J is TRBJ1-1 and V is TRBV28; D is undetermined. Between the trimmed V and J ends, which lost 5 bases and 1 base, there was a span of 14 bases. CDR1 is MDHEN, CDR2 SYDVKM, per germline. This CDR3 has 15 residues. Written as DNA, the CDR3 is TGTGCCAGCAGTCCCGACTCGGCCCCGAACACTGAAGCTTTCTTT. Translating it yields CASSPDSAPNTEAFF.

Concerning this clone: The identical CDR3 is also encoded by other nucleotide sequences in the sample. The gene calls are TRBV5-1 and TRBJ2-5, with TRBD1 matching over 7 bases. The germline V gene encodes CDR1 SGHRS and CDR2 YFSETQ. V shed 2 bases, J shed 2 bases, and the junction held 3 bases outside the gene matches. The CDR3 covers 14 residues. CDR3 bases: TGCGCCAGCAGCTTCGGGACAGTACAAGAGACCCAGTACTTC. Translation gives CASSFGTVQETQYF.